These 20 T cell receptor beta chains originate from one sample sequenced in a study of beta chain features in type 1 diabetes. Reverse transcribing all isolated RNA meant expressed TCRB transcripts were sequenced. The protocol was immunoSEQ multiplex PCR, while the TCRdb copy is restricted to in-frame clones and leaves out a portion. The table includes 120,000 to 150,000 clones, about an eighth detected once. Antigens of these TCRs are unknown. General study results and limits: Shortening that was moderate but significant affected the TCRB CDR3s of Type 1 diabetes patients in all four CD4+ subsets.

The sample was central memory CD4+ T cells from blood. Receptors originate from a man between 18 and 29 years old with type 1 diabetes.

This clone was seen a few times. The J gene is TRBJ2-5, the V gene TRBV10-3, with 7 positions matching TRBD1. V dropped 4 bases and J dropped 1; count of bases not matched to a gene: 12. In germline, CDR1 is ENHRY, CDR2 SYGVKD. This CDR3 has 17 amino acids. CDR3 region: CAISAAVGRGLQETQYF. CDR3 bases: TGTGCCATCAGTGCTGCCGTGGGTAGGGGGCTCCAAGAGACCCAGTACTTC.

This clone was seen a few times. This chain connects TRBV15 to TRBJ2-3; the D is unclear. CDR3 length: 14 amino acids. V lost 4 bases and J lost 8, with 16 bases in between. CDR1 LNHNV and CDR2 YYDKDF come from the germline V gene (reference sequence). The CDR3 reads CATSMIGRPGTQYF. The CDR3 DNA reads as TGTGCCACCAGCATGATAGGGCGACCCGGTACGCAGTATTTT.

V and J are TRBV7-9 and TRBJ1-2; D call uncertain. Germline lookup yields CDR1 SEHNR and CDR2 FQNEAQ (reference sequence). This CDR3 spans 15 amino acids. Trimming cost V 3 bases and J 5 bases, with 16 bases left between them. The CDR3 sequence: CASSFYTRVEYGYTF. Written as DNA, the CDR3 is TGTGCCAGCAGCTTCTACACGAGGGTGGAGTATGGCTACACCTTC.

The V call is TRBV9, the J call TRBJ1-3; D remains unclear. The CDR3 totals 14 residues. CDR1 and CDR2 (germline): SGDLS, YYNGEE. V was pared by 0 bases and J by 2 bases, with 6 bases between. The CDR3 here is CASSVALPGNTIYF. CDR3 coding DNA: TGTGCCAGCAGCGTAGCGCTCCCTGGAAACACCATATATTTT.

The chain carries TRBV18 and TRBJ2-1; tentatively, D is TRBD1 (6 bases). V lost 6 bases and J lost 0, with 12 bases in between. The length of the CDR3 is 15 residues. Per germline, CDR1 KGHSH and CDR2 LQKENI. CDR3: CASSQGLPSYNEQFF. The CDR3 region has the DNA TGTGCCAGCTCTCAGGGGCTTCCCTCCTACAATGAGCAGTTCTTC.

This clone was found a few times. The J gene is TRBJ1-1, the V gene TRBV9; no reliable D call. The CDR3 is 16 residues long. With 4 bases removed from V and 1 base from J, the gap between germline ends came to 17 bases. CDR1 and CDR2 from the germline V gene are SGDLS and YYNGEE. The CDR3 nucleotides read TGTGCCAGCAGCCCCCCGGGCGTAGCTGGGAACACTGAAGCTTTCTTT. Translating gives CASSPPGVAGNTEAFF.

The chain employs TRBV7-2 and TRBJ1-4; the D is unclear. Germline V gene sequence: CDR1 SGHTA, CDR2 FQGNSA. V lost 0 bases and J 2 bases, leaving 4 bases between the germline ends. The CDR3 contains 14 residues. The CDR3 nucleotides are TGTGCCAGCAGCTTAGCCATCACTAATGAAAAACTGTTTTTT. Translating it yields CASSLAITNEKLFF.

This clone appeared a few times. The chain uses TRBV14 and TRBJ1-6; no clear D gene. Trimming left V 1 base short and J 7 bases short, with 11 bases between. CDR1 SGHDN and CDR2 FVKESK come from the germline V gene. The CDR3 sequence is 15 residues long. CDR3 DNA: TGTGCCAGCAGCCAAGGGAGGGTGGGGAATTCACCCCTCCACTTT. Its protein is CASSQGRVGNSPLHF. The whole variable domain, filled in from reference TRBV14 and TRBJ1-6, reads EAGVTQFPSHSVIEKGQTVTLRCDPISGHDNLYWYRRVMGKEIKFLLHFVKESKQDESGMPNNRFLAERTGGTYSTLKVQPAELEDSGVYFCASSQGRVGNSPLHFGNGTRLTVT.

The J gene is TRBJ2-1, the V gene TRBV20-1; D is ambiguous. Trimming shortened V by 0 bases and J by 6 bases, and 0 bases separated the two germline ends. The CDR3 contains 10 residues. Germline V gene lookup returns CDR1 DFQATT and CDR2 SNEGSKA (reference sequence). CDR3 protein: CSARDNEQFF. CDR3 sequence (DNA): TGCAGTGCTAGAGACAATGAGCAGTTCTTC.

Notes on this clone: The same CDR3 also results from other DNA sequences found in this sample. CDR3 region: CASSYGGTDTDTQYF. The CDR3 nucleotides are TGTGCCAGCAGTTACGGGGGGACGGACACAGATACGCAGTATTTT. This chain connects TRBV6-5 to TRBJ2-3; weak D call: TRBD2 (6 bases). Trimming took 2 bases from V and 2 from J, leaving 11 bases between them. The CDR3 totals 15 residues. CDR1 is MNHEY and CDR2 is SVGAGI in the germline V gene.

This clone was recorded a few times. The chain links TRBV7-2 to TRBJ2-5, with 7 bases identical to TRBD2. The length of the CDR3 is 14 residues. Germline V gene sequence: CDR1 SGHTA, CDR2 FQGNSA. J lost 7 bases, V lost 1 base, and 6 bases had no gene match. The CDR3 loop reads CASSLDGGGGTQYF. CDR3 in DNA: TGTGCCAGCAGCTTAGACGGCGGGGGAGGGACCCAGTACTTC.

A few counts support this clone. V usage is TRBV20-1 and J usage is TRBJ1-1; D uncertain. The germline V and J ends were trimmed by 5 bases and 0 bases, with 4 bases remaining between them. The CDR3 is 11 amino acids. From germline, CDR1 is DFQATT and CDR2 SNEGSKA (reference sequence). In nucleotides, the CDR3 is TGCAGTGCTGCCTTGAACACTGAAGCTTTCTTT. Translating it yields CSAALNTEAFF.

This clone came up a few times. The chain carries TRBV5-6 and TRBJ1-6; the D gene is possibly TRBD1 (5 bases). The V gene lost 3 bases and the J gene lost 9 bases, with 10 bases spanning the gap. The CDR3 extends over 13 amino acids. Germline V gene lookup returns CDR1 SGHDT and CDR2 YYEEEE. CDR3 in DNA: TGTGCCAGCAGCTCCGGACAATTTTCACCCCTCCACTTT. The encoded protein is CASSSGQFSPLHF.

This clone has a handful of counts. The chain combines TRBV7-2 with TRBJ2-7; no clear D gene. Trimming removed 2 bases at V and 6 bases at J, with 8 bases between. The length of the CDR3 is 12 residues. Germline-derived CDR1 and CDR2 are SGHTA and FQGNSA. CDR3 residues: CASSLINSEQYF. CDR3 DNA sequence: TGTGCCAGCAGCTTAATAAACAGCGAGCAGTACTTC.

V and J are TRBV5-4 and TRBJ2-4, with D perhaps matching TRBD1 (6 bases). Germline V CDR1 and CDR2: SGHNT, YYREEE (reference sequence). The length of the CDR3 is 15 residues. Trimming removed 4 bases from V and 0 bases from J, with 11 bases in between. The CDR3 protein is CASSKAGAAKNIQYF. For the CDR3, the DNA is TGTGCCAGCAGCAAGGCAGGGGCAGCCAAAAACATTCAGTACTTC. Looking up the rest from reference TRBV5-4 and TRBJ2-4 gives the full variable domain: ETGVTQSPTHLIKTRGQQVTLRCSSQSGHNTVSWYQQALGQGPQFIFQYYREEENGRGNFPPRFSGLQFPNYSSELNVNALELDDSALYLCASSKAGAAKNIQYFGAGTRLSVL.

The chain combines TRBV6-1 with TRBJ1-2, with 10 nucleotides matching TRBD1. CDR3 length: 14 amino acids. With 5 bases clipped from V and 5 bases from J, the junction kept 5 bases outside the gene matches. CDR1 is MNHNS and CDR2 is SASEGT in the germline V gene. CDR3 coding DNA: TGTGCCAGCAGTACGGACAGGGGGGGGTATGGCTACACCTTC. This codes for CASSTDRGGYGYTF.

This clone was recorded a few times. V usage is TRBV5-1 and J usage is TRBJ2-3, with TRBD2 matching 7 bases. The CDR3 is made up of 16 amino acids. The germline CDR1 and CDR2 sequences are SGHRS and YFSETQ. Trimming took 0 bases from V and 0 from J; bases not matched to a gene: 4. The CDR3 sequence is CASSLALAASTDTQYF. CDR3 nucleotide sequence: TGCGCCAGCAGCTTGGCGCTAGCGGCTAGCACAGATACGCAGTATTTT.

CDR3 DNA sequence: TGTGCCAGCAGTTTAGGCAGGCTGGATACGCAGTATTTT. As protein: CASSLGRLDTQYF. V gene TRBV28 combines with J gene TRBJ2-3; unclear D gene. This CDR3 is 13 amino acids long. Germline V gene lookup returns CDR1 MDHEN and CDR2 SYDVKM. Between the trimmed V and J ends, which lost 2 bases and 6 bases, there was a span of 9 bases.

This clone showed up just a few times. CDR3 DNA sequence: TGCAGCGTTGAAGGCACAACCTACGAGCAGTACTTC. Amino acids: CSVEGTTYEQYF. The chain is built from TRBV29-1 and TRBJ2-7; no definite D call. Germline V gene lookup returns CDR1 SQVTM and CDR2 ANQGSEA. V lost 1 base to trimming and J lost 2 bases, with 6 bases between them. The CDR3 runs to 12 residues.

This clone was seen ten or more times. This rearrangement joins TRBV7-2 to TRBJ2-1; 10 nucleotides line up with TRBD2. The CDR3 has 16 residues. V lost 0 bases to trimming and J lost 2 bases; unmatched junction nucleotides: 1. Per the germline V gene, CDR1 is SGHTA and CDR2 is FQGNSA. CDR3 coding DNA: TGTGCCAGCAGCTTAGCGGGGACTAGCGCCTACAATGAGCAGTTCTTC. It encodes CASSLAGTSAYNEQFF.